This passage covers 22 T cell receptor beta chains from one sample sequenced in a study of glioma-infiltrating T cells after dendritic cell vaccination (dated by TCRdb to the mid-2010s). Library generation was performed with the immunoSEQ multiplex PCR assay. TCRdb took this table from immuneACCESS and kept in-frame rearrangements with V and J called. Such tables lack part of the clones; where checked against another copy, unresolved V genes explain under half of the gap, and the rest is unexplained. Within this sample are tens of thousands of clones, with roughly four fifths of them counted one time only. Around 2.3% of the sample belongs to the ten largest clones. Sequences were derived from blood, sampled before dendritic cell vaccination. The receptors shown here come from a human donor with glioblastoma.

CDR3 nucleotide sequence: TGTGCCAGCATCGTACGGGACAATGAGCAGTTCTTC. It yields the protein CASIVRDNEQFF. This rearrangement joins TRBV6-1 to TRBJ2-1; no clear D. The V gene lost 7 bases and the J gene lost 5 bases, with 9 bases spanning the gap. The germline gives CDR1 MNHNS, CDR2 SASEGT. This CDR3 spans 12 amino acids.

V usage is TRBV4-1 and J usage is TRBJ1-1, with D maybe TRBD1 (5 bases). The V gene lost 0 bases and the J gene lost 6 bases, with 14 bases spanning the gap. The CDR3 loop spans 15 amino acids. Germline values: CDR1 MGHRA, CDR2 YSYEKL. The CDR3 protein is CASSQEGQGGPEAFF. CDR3 coding DNA: TGCGCCAGCAGCCAAGAGGGTCAGGGTGGCCCTGAAGCTTTCTTT.

The chain couples TRBV7-8 to TRBJ1-1; D is uncertain. The CDR3 extends over 14 amino acids. Germline-derived CDR1 and CDR2 are SGHVS and FQNEAQ. Trimming removed 2 bases from V and 4 bases from J, with 11 bases in between. CDR3 residues: CASSLSLPSTEAFF. DNA for the CDR3: TGTGCCAGCAGCTTATCTTTACCTAGCACTGAAGCTTTCTTT.

This chain connects TRBV2 to TRBJ1-4; D might be TRBD1 (5 bases). Germline assignment: CDR1 SNHLY and CDR2 FYNNEI. There are 15 residues in the CDR3. V was shortened by 6 bases and J by 1 base, with 12 bases between the two germline ends. CDR3 nucleotides: TGTGCCAGCAGGGGGAACAGGAGAACTAATGAAAAACTGTTTTTT. Protein sequence: CASRGNRRTNEKLFF.

The gene calls are TRBV5-1 and TRBJ2-7; TRBD1 might be the D (6 bases). Germline assignment: CDR1 SGHRS and CDR2 YFSETQ. V lost 3 bases and J lost 0, with 7 bases in between. This CDR3 contains 13 residues. CDR3: CASSWDNSYEQYF. The CDR3 coding sequence is TGCGCCAGCAGCTGGGACAACTCCTACGAGCAGTACTTC.

The V and J genes are TRBV5-4 and TRBJ1-2, with 8 positions matching TRBD1. The germline CDR1 and CDR2 sequences are SGHNT and YYREEE (reference sequence). V gave up 4 bases and J gave up 4 bases; unmatched junction bases: 12. CDR3 length: 16 residues. The CDR3 here is CASSEGQEPLGYGYTF. As DNA, the CDR3 is TGTGCCAGCAGCGAGGGACAGGAACCATTAGGCTATGGCTACACCTTC.

The table lists this clone with a few counts. The chain combines TRBV10-3 with TRBJ1-1, with D possibly TRBD1 on 5 matching bases. Trimming shortened V by 0 bases and J by 0 bases, and 8 bases separated the two germline ends. CDR1 and CDR2 from the germline V gene are ENHRY and SYGVKD. The CDR3 is 15 residues long. CDR3 in amino acids: CAISESGGMNTEAFF. The DNA for the CDR3 is TGTGCCATCAGTGAGTCCGGGGGAATGAACACTGAAGCTTTCTTT.

The chain couples TRBV27 to TRBJ1-2; no clear D gene. Trimming cost V 1 base and J 8 bases, with 11 bases left between them. CDR3 length: 13 residues. Germline V lookup: CDR1 MNHEY, CDR2 SMNVEV (reference sequence). The CDR3 loop is CASSLWPGGGYTF. Written as DNA, the CDR3 is TGTGCCAGCAGTTTATGGCCTGGTGGCGGCTACACCTTC.

This chain joins TRBV11-2 and TRBJ2-3; 8 bases are a match to TRBD2. The CDR3 is 18 residues long. Germline V gene sequence: CDR1 SGHAT, CDR2 FQNNGV. The J segment lost 1 base and the V segment lost 5 bases, leaving 14 bases of the junction unmatched. CDR3 sequence (DNA): TGTGCCAGCAGCCAAAGCGGGGGACCCTTTTGGGGCACAGATACGCAGTATTTT. It is translated as CASSQSGGPFWGTDTQYF. Supplemented by reference TRBV11-2 and TRBJ2-3, the full variable domain reads EAGVAQSPRYKIIEKRQSVAFWCNPISGHATLYWYQQILGQGPKLLIQFQNNGVVDDSQLPKDRFSAERLKGVDSTLKIQPAKLEDSAVYLCASSQSGGPFWGTDTQYFGPGTRLTVL.

J is TRBJ1-1 and V is TRBV5-1; perhaps TRBD1 as D (5 bases). CDR3 length: 14 residues. The V end lost 2 bases, the J end lost 5 bases, and 13 bases lay between the germline ends. The germline V gene has CDR1 SGHRS and CDR2 YFSETQ. The CDR3 is CASSFPGRRTEAFF. The CDR3 coding sequence is TGCGCCAGCAGCTTCCCAGGGAGGAGGACTGAAGCTTTCTTT.

V usage is TRBV5-6 and J usage is TRBJ1-5; tentative D call: TRBD1 (5 bases). This CDR3 spans 14 amino acids. Trimming removed 1 base at V and 7 bases at J, with 12 bases between. Per germline, CDR1 SGHDT and CDR2 YYEEEE. CDR3 amino acids: CASSLTGLSQPQHF. CDR3 DNA sequence: TGTGCCAGCAGCTTGACAGGCCTTTCACAGCCCCAGCATTTT.

The chain couples TRBV2 to TRBJ2-6, with 11 positions matching TRBD1. CDR1 and CDR2 (germline): SNHLY, FYNNEI. J lost 2 bases, V lost 6 bases, and 6 bases had no gene match. There are 17 residues in the CDR3. The CDR3 nucleotides are TGTGCCAGCAGCTCAGGGACAGGGGGTGCTGGGGCCAACGTCCTGACTTTC. Amino acids: CASSSGTGGAGANVLTF.

This clone is a singleton in its sample. The J gene is TRBJ1-1, the V gene TRBV5-1, with D perhaps matching TRBD1 (6 bases). Germline V gives CDR1 SGHRS, CDR2 YFSETQ. CDR3 size: 18 residues. The germline V and J ends were trimmed by 0 bases and 0 bases, with 18 bases remaining between them. The DNA for the CDR3 is TGCGCCAGCAGCTTGGCCAGTGGTGGGGGGGCGATGAACACTGAAGCTTTCTTT. Its translation: CASSLASGGGAMNTEAFF.

This chain links TRBV2 with TRBJ2-7; possibly TRBD1 for D (6 bases). The CDR3 loop spans 13 amino acids. Trimming cost V 6 bases and J 3 bases, with 12 bases left between them. The germline V gene encodes CDR1 SNHLY and CDR2 FYNNEI. CDR3 amino acids: CASRVTGLYEQYV. The CDR3 coding sequence is TGTGCCAGCAGGGTTACAGGGCTCTACGAGCAGTACGTC.

The V and J genes are TRBV7-6 and TRBJ2-7, with D perhaps matching TRBD1 (5 bases). Germline values: CDR1 SGHVS, CDR2 FNYEAQ. The V end was cut by 1 base, the J end by 0 bases, with 10 bases between. CDR3 length: 15 residues. CDR3: CASSLEPRGSYEQYF. In DNA, the CDR3 is TGTGCCAGCAGCTTAGAACCTAGGGGCTCCTACGAGCAGTACTTC.

V usage is TRBV6-6 and J usage is TRBJ1-1; D gene uncertain. The germline V and J ends were trimmed by 4 bases and 8 bases, with 17 bases remaining between them. Germline CDR1 reads MNHNY; CDR2 reads SVGAGI (reference sequence). This CDR3 contains 14 residues. The CDR3, as DNA: TGTGCCAGCAGTTTCCAGGCTCGGGAGACGGAAGCTTTCTTT. Translating it yields CASSFQARETEAFF.

This clone has more than one count but fewer than ten. The J gene is TRBJ1-5, the V gene TRBV7-9; D is perhaps TRBD1 (6 bases). V was cut by 3 bases and J by 11 bases, with 17 bases left in between. The CDR3 has 14 amino acids. The germline gives CDR1 SEHNR, CDR2 FQNEAQ (reference sequence). The DNA for the CDR3 is TGTGCCAGCAGCTTGGAGGACCGAAGGGGGTCCCAGCATTTT. Translating gives CASSLEDRRGSQHF.

This clone has more than one count but fewer than ten. This sequence joins TRBV5-6 and TRBJ1-1; D gene unclear. From germline, CDR1 is SGHDT and CDR2 YYEEEE. With 0 bases removed from V and 9 bases from J, the gap between germline ends came to 15 bases. The CDR3 length is 14 residues. The CDR3 loop is CASSLASGMPKAFF. The CDR3 DNA sequence: TGTGCCAGCAGCTTGGCTTCGGGAATGCCCAAAGCTTTCTTT.

This chain joins TRBV28 and TRBJ2-1; 7 bases agree with TRBD1. V lost 6 bases, J lost 2 bases, and 10 bases stayed unmatched. Looked up from germline, CDR1 is MDHEN and CDR2 is SYDVKM. The CDR3 has 16 amino acids. The CDR3 is CASSSPGTATYNEQFF. CDR3 coding DNA: TGTGCCAGCAGCTCCCCCGGGACAGCGACCTACAATGAGCAGTTCTTC.

The chain is built from TRBV28 and TRBJ1-3; D call uncertain. CDR1 is MDHEN and CDR2 is SYDVKM in the germline V gene. Between the trimmed V and J ends, which lost 1 base and 7 bases, there was a span of 8 bases. This CDR3 is built from 13 residues. The CDR3, as DNA: TGTGCCAGCAGTTTATTCGGCGGGAACACCATATATTTT. Translation gives CASSLFGGNTIYF.

This clone showed up just a few times. The chain combines TRBV6-4 with TRBJ2-3; 10 bases map to TRBD2. This CDR3 has 15 amino acids. Germline values: CDR1 MRHNA, CDR2 SNTAGT. V lost 3 bases and J lost 2; bases outside the gene matches: 2. CDR3 in DNA: TGTGCCAGCAGTGAAAGCGGGGGGGCCACAGATACGCAGTATTTT. Protein sequence: CASSESGGATDTQYF.

This chain joins TRBV7-2 and TRBJ2-1; a possible D gene is TRBD2 (5 bases). The CDR3 loop spans 15 amino acids. V was clipped by 1 base and J by 4 bases, with 11 bases between them. In germline, CDR1 is SGHTA, CDR2 FQGNSA. DNA for the CDR3: TGTGCCAGCAGCTTAGTACCGGGGAAGTACAATGAGCAGTTCTTC. Protein: CASSLVPGKYNEQFF.